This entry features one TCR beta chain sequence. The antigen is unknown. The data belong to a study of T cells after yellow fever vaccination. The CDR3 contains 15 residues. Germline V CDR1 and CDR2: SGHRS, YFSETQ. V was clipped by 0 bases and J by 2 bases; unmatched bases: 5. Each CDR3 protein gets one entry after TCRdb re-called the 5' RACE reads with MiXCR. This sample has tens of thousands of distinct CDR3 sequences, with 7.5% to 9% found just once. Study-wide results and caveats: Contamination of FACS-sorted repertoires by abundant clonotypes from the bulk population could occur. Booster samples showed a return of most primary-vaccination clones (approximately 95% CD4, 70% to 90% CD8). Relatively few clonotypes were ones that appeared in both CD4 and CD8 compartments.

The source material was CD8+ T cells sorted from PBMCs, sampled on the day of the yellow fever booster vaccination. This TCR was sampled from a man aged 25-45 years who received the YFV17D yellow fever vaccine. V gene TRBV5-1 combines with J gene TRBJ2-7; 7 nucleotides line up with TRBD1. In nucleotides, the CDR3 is TGCGCCAGCAGCTTGGGACAGGGCTTAACCTACGAGCAGTACTTC. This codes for CASSLGQGLTYEQYF.